Here is one TCR beta chain with its context. Its antigen target is currently unknown. No base qualities exist here, and no much larger clone lies one base off it. The data originate from a study of HIV-infected patients and healthy controls (dated by TCRdb to the mid-2010s). Receptors were amplified or captured by 5' RACE. Sequencing relied on an Illumina MiSeq. TCRdb reworked the public reads: Q25 trimming with fastp, MiXCR clone assembly, productive beta chains retained. Each CDR3 protein appears once, grouped with its most common genes and DNA. The table for this sample lists 60,000 to 70,000 distinct CDR3 sequences; 15% to 20% of them were counted only once. The ten largest clones add up to about 1.5% of the sample. The CDR3 holds 13 amino acids from the cysteine to the phenylalanine. Of the read, only the CDR3 DNA is kept; its 39 bases are in frame from base 1. V and J are truncated by 0 bases and 7 bases respectively, leaving an intervening sequence of 10 bases. Per the germline V gene (reference sequence), GTSNPN is the CDR1 and SVGIG is the CDR2.

The chain uses TRBV30 and TRBJ2-1, with no confidently assigned D gene. Source material: CD4+ T cells from blood. This sequence originates from a human donor in good health. The DNA sequence follows: TGTGCCTGGAGTGTAGGTAGGGATAATGAGCAGTTCTTC. Translated, it gives CAWSVGRDNEQFF.